The 13 T cell receptor beta chains below come from one sample, sequenced in a study of blood T cell repertoires in COVID-19. Sequencing was performed with immunoSEQ multiplex PCR; in TCRdb, only in-frame clones are kept and a portion is missing. The sample holds over 150,000 clones, more than 75% seen once. Sequenced material: peripheral blood. The receptors stem from a young man with COVID-19, enrolled during active disease.

This chain joins TRBV5-1 and TRBJ2-5; D remains unclear. V lost 4 bases, J lost 4 bases, and 11 bases lay in between. The germline V gene has CDR1 SGHRS and CDR2 YFSETQ. The CDR3 contains 13 residues. The CDR3 DNA reads as TGCGCCAGCAGCCCCCGAGCTGCAGAGACCCAGTACTTC. It specifies CASSPRAAETQYF.

The chain combines TRBV7-9 with TRBJ2-7, with 7 bases lining up with TRBD1. CDR1 is SEHNR, CDR2 FQNEAQ, per germline (reference sequence). The J segment lost 5 bases and the V segment lost 5 bases, leaving 3 bases of the junction unmatched. The CDR3 length is 12 residues. CDR3 region: CASSIDRDEQYF. The CDR3 nucleotides read TGTGCCAGCAGCATCGACAGGGACGAGCAGTACTTC.

V usage is TRBV24-1 and J usage is TRBJ2-7; D might be TRBD1 (7 bases). The V gene lost 5 bases and the J gene lost 4 bases, with 20 bases spanning the gap. The germline CDR1 and CDR2 sequences are KGHDR and SFDVKD. The CDR3 covers 16 residues. CDR3 nucleotide sequence: TGTGCCACCAGTGGCTCGGAGGGGGCCCCCCCATACGAGCAGTACTTC. Protein sequence: CATSGSEGAPPYEQYF.

V gene TRBV28 combines with J gene TRBJ2-7; 9 nucleotides match TRBD1. The CDR3 extends over 15 amino acids. V lost 2 bases, J lost 0 bases, and 2 bases stayed unmatched. In germline, CDR1 is MDHEN, CDR2 SYDVKM. Here the CDR3 DNA reads TGTGCCAGCAGTTTAGGGACAGGGACCTCCTACGAGCAGTACTTC. Protein product: CASSLGTGTSYEQYF.

This chain uses TRBV9 with TRBJ2-5; 7 bases fit TRBD2. The CDR3 contains 14 residues. Germline assignment: CDR1 SGDLS and CDR2 YYNGEE. Trimming cost V 3 bases and J 1 base; bases outside gene matches: 3. The CDR3 reads CASSGSGAQETQYF. CDR3 bases: TGTGCCAGCAGCGGAAGCGGGGCCCAAGAGACCCAGTACTTC.

The chain has TRBV4-1 and TRBJ1-2; 10 bases match TRBD1. Germline lookup yields CDR1 MGHRA and CDR2 YSYEKL. J was trimmed by 8 bases and V by 0 bases; bases with no gene match: 6. The CDR3 is 15 residues long. This CDR3 reads CASSQEGTGVDGYTF. DNA of the CDR3: TGCGCCAGCAGCCAAGAGGGGACAGGGGTCGACGGCTACACCTTC.

V usage is TRBV3-1 (or the pseudogene TRBV3-2) and J usage is TRBJ2-1; TRBD1 might be the D (5 bases). V was clipped by 0 bases and J by 2 bases, with 8 bases between them. Germline assignment: CDR1 LGHDT and CDR2 YNNKEL (reference sequence). This CDR3 contains 15 residues. CDR3 region: CASSQEPGTYNEQFF. The CDR3 DNA reads as TGTGCCAGCAGCCAAGAACCAGGGACCTACAATGAGCAGTTCTTC.

V and J are TRBV15 and TRBJ2-7; 7 bases agree with TRBD1. The J segment lost 4 bases and the V segment lost 5 bases, leaving 11 bases of the junction unmatched. CDR1 is LNHNV, CDR2 YYDKDF, per germline (reference sequence). CDR3 size: 15 residues. CDR3 nucleotide sequence: TGTGCCACCAGCCCACCCCACAGGGGTTGGTACGAGCAGTACTTC. This translates into CATSPPHRGWYEQYF.

The chain links TRBV19 to TRBJ1-5; TRBD1 matches at 8 bases. V shed 7 bases, J shed 4 bases, and the junction held 9 bases outside the gene matches. The CDR3 has 15 amino acids. CDR1 LNHDA and CDR2 SQIVND come from the germline V gene (reference sequence). CDR3: CASKVVQGANQPQHF. The CDR3 DNA is TGTGCCAGTAAAGTAGTCCAGGGGGCTAATCAGCCCCAGCATTTT.

The V and J genes are TRBV5-6 and TRBJ1-3; 8 bases fit TRBD1. V lost 6 bases, J lost 2 bases, and 4 bases stayed unmatched. Germline CDR1 and CDR2: SGHDT and YYEEEE. This CDR3 is built from 14 residues. In DNA form, the CDR3 reads TGTGCCAGCACCCCGACAGGGGCTGGAAACACCATATATTTT. As protein: CASTPTGAGNTIYF.

V and J are TRBV7-8 and TRBJ1-6, with D tentatively TRBD1 (5 bases). This CDR3 has 16 amino acids. Germline-derived CDR1 and CDR2 are SGHVS and FQNEAQ. Trimming shortened V by 2 bases and J by 5 bases, and 13 bases separated the two germline ends. The CDR3, as DNA: TGTGCCAGCAGCTTATTGACAGCGATGAATAATTCACCCCTCCACTTT. Its protein is CASSLLTAMNNSPLHF. Full variable domain (rest looked up from reference TRBV7-8 and TRBJ1-6): GAGVSQSPRYKVAKRGQDVALRCDPISGHVSLFWYQQALGQGPEFLTYFQNEAQLDKSGLPSDRFFAERPEGSVSTLKIQRTQQEDSAVYLCASSLLTAMNNSPLHFGNGTRLTVT.

The V gene is TRBV7-2, the J gene TRBJ2-1; D possibly corresponds to TRBD2 (6 bases). The length of the CDR3 is 16 residues. Germline V gene lookup returns CDR1 SGHTA and CDR2 FQGNSA. The ends were cut back, 2 bases at V and 5 bases at J, with 16 bases in the middle. CDR3 in amino acids: CASSLFETRGNNEQFF. The CDR3 nucleotides read TGTGCCAGCAGCTTATTTGAGACTAGAGGGAACAATGAGCAGTTCTTC.

The genes are TRBV13 and TRBJ1-1; 7 bases are shared with TRBD1. This CDR3 has 15 amino acids. Trimming removed 2 bases from V and 4 bases from J; junction bases left unmatched: 7. CDR1 and CDR2 (germline): PRHDT, FYEKMQ (reference sequence). The CDR3 region is CASSLRRGPSTEAFF. CDR3 DNA sequence: TGTGCCAGCAGCTTAAGGAGGGGGCCAAGCACTGAAGCTTTCTTT.